One sample yielded the 5 T cell receptor beta chains listed below, sequenced in a study of cytomegalovirus exposure and HLA in healthy donors. The PCR had 60 Vbeta and 13 Jbeta primers. TCRdb's table, derived via immunoSEQ multiplex PCR, lists solely in-frame clones and lacks some. The sample shows about 130,000 clones, roughly four fifths of them seen only once. Sequenced input: PBMCs. These receptors originate from a woman aged 50 to 60 in good health and CMV-seronegative.

The chain is built from TRBV2 and TRBJ1-2, with D possibly matching TRBD1 (5 bases). The CDR3 runs 15 residues. CDR1 is SNHLY, CDR2 FYNNEI, per germline. The V and J ends lost 3 bases and 4 bases respectively, with 15 bases between them. CDR3 DNA sequence: TGTGCCAGCAGTGACTCCCGGCAGGGCAGCTATGGCTACACCTTC. It encodes CASSDSRQGSYGYTF.

As concerns this clone: At one end the junction does not follow the germline gene, possibly because of a read error. The chain's CDR3 is CASSLGQGTQYF. Written as DNA, the CDR3 is TGCGCCAGCAGTTTGGGACAGGGAACGCAGTATTTT. The rearrangement joins TRBV5-1 to TRBJ2-3; 9 positions agree with TRBD1. The CDR3 runs to 12 residues. Germline assignment: CDR1 SGHRS and CDR2 YFSETQ.

V and J are TRBV27 and TRBJ1-4; D call uncertain. Looked up from germline, CDR1 is MNHEY and CDR2 is SMNVEV (reference sequence). V shed 6 bases and J shed 7 bases, with 15 bases lying between them. The CDR3 sequence is 14 residues long. The CDR3 loop reads CASRVRGSGEKLFF. CDR3 DNA: TGTGCCAGCAGGGTTCGGGGATCCGGTGAAAAACTGTTTTTT.

The genes are TRBV4-1 and TRBJ2-3; possibly TRBD1 for D (5 bases). The germline gives CDR1 MGHRA, CDR2 YSYEKL. The CDR3 is 16 residues long. The V end lost 0 bases, the J end lost 9 bases, and 19 bases lay between the germline ends. For the CDR3, the DNA is TGCGCCAGCAGCCAAGATTTGACTCTGGGGCTTAACACGCAGTATTTT. This translates into CASSQDLTLGLNTQYF.

The rearrangement links TRBV28 to TRBJ1-5; 7 positions match TRBD1. V gave up 2 bases and J gave up 5 bases; unmatched junction bases: 6. Germline V gives CDR1 MDHEN, CDR2 SYDVKM. The CDR3 has 15 residues. In nucleotides, the CDR3 is TGTGCCAGCAGTTTAAGCAGGGGGATCTATCAGCCCCAGCATTTT. Amino acid sequence: CASSLSRGIYQPQHF. The full variable domain, its missing parts supplied by reference TRBV28 and TRBJ1-5, is DVKVTQSSRYLVKRTGEKVFLECVQDMDHENMFWYRQDPGLGLRLIYFSYDVKMKEKGDIPEGYSVSREKKERFSLILESASTNQTSMYLCASSLSRGIYQPQHFGDGTRLSIL.